The sequence of this T cell receptor (beta chain) was determined in a study of blood T cell repertoires in COVID-19. Background on the study: Nucleic acid was either cDNA or gDNA, and it came from T cells, B-cell-depleted T cells, or PBMCs.

Under the authors' procedure: Amplified reference gene primers provided the basis for estimating nucleated cell counts. Measured with immunoSEQ multiplex PCR; TCRdb has only the in-frame clones, and not every one. V and J calls and clone size are as listed in that table; D and trimming were resolved from the DNA. The sample has approximately 180,000 clones; approximately 85% are singletons. Input material: peripheral blood. The origin of this receptor is a human donor with active or convalescent COVID-19. The donor label of this sample is uncertain.

The CDR3 bases are TGTGCCAGCAGCTCCCTGACTAGGGAGCGGGGATATACGCAGTATTTT. It is translated as CASSSLTRERGYTQYF. The chain has TRBV7-9 and TRBJ2-3; TRBD2 aligns across 7 bases. The CDR3 has 16 residues. V lost 4 bases to trimming and J lost 7 bases; unmatched junction nucleotides: 14. Germline V gives CDR1 SEHNR, CDR2 FQNEAQ (reference sequence). Filled out from reference TRBV7-9 and TRBJ2-3, the complete variable domain reads DTGVSQNPRHKITKRGQNVTFRCDPISEHNRLYWYRQTLGQGPEFLTYFQNEAQLEKSRLLSDRFSAERPKGSFSTLEIQRTEQGDSAMYLCASSSLTRERGYTQYFGPGTRLTVL.